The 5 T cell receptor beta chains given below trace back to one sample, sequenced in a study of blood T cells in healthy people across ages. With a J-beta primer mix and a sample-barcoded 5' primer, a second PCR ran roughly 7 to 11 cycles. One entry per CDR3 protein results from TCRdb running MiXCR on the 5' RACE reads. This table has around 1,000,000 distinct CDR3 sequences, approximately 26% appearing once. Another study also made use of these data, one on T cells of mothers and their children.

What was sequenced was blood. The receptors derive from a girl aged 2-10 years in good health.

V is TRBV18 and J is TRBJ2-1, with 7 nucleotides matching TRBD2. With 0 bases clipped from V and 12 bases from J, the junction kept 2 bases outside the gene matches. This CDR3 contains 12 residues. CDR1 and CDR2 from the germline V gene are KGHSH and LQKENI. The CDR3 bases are TGTGCCAGCTCACCACCAGGGGAGGGGCAGTTCTTC. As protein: CASSPPGEGQFF.

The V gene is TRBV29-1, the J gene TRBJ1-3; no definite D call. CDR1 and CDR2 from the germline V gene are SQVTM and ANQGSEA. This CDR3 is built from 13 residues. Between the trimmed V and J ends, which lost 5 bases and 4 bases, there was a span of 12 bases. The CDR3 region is CSVSFLYGNTIYF. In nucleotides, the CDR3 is TGCAGCGTTTCGTTTCTGTACGGAAACACCATATATTTT.

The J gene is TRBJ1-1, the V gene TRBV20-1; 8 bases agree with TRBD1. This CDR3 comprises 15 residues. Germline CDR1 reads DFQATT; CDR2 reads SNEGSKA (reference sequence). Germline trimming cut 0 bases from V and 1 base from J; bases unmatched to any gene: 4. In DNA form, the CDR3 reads TGCAGTGCTAGAGATCAGGGACAGGAGAACACTGAAGCTTTCTTT. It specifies CSARDQGQENTEAFF.

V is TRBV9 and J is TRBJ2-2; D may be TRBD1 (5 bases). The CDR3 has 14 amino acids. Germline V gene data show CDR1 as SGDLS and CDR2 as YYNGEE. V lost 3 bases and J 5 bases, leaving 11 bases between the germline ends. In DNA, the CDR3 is TGTGCCAGCAGCGCCGTCACAGGAACCGGGGAGCTGTTTTTT. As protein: CASSAVTGTGELFF. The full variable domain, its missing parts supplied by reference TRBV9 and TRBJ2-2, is DSGVTQTPKHLITATGQRVTLRCSPRSGDLSVYWYQQSLDQGLQFLIQYYNGEERAKGNILERFSAQQFPDLHSELNLSSLELGDSALYFCASSAVTGTGELFFGEGSRLTVL.

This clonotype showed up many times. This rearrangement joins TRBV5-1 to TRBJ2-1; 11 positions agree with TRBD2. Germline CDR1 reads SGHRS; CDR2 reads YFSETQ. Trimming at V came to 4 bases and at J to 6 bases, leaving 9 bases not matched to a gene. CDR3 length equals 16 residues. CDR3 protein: CASSITGTSGPNEQFF. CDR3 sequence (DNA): TGCGCCAGCAGCATAACCGGGACTAGCGGTCCCAATGAGCAGTTCTTC.